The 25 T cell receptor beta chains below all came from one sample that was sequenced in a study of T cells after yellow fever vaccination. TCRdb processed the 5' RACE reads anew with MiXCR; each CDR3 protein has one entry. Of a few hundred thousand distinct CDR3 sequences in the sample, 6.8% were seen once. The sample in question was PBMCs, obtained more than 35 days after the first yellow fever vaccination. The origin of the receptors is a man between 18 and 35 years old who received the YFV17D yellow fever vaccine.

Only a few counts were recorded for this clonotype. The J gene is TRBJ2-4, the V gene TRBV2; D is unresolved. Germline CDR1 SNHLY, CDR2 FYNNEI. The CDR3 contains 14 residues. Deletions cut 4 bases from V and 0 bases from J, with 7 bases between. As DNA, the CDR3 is TGTGCCAGCAGTGTGGCTACAGCCAAAAACATTCAGTACTTC. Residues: CASSVATAKNIQYF.

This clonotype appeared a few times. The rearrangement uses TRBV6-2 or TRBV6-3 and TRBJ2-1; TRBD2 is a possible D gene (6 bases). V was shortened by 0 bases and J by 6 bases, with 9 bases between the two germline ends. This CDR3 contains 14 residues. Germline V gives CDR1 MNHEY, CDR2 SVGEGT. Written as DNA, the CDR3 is TGTGCCAGCAGTTACTCGGTGGGGGGCAATGAGCAGTTCTTC. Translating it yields CASSYSVGGNEQFF.

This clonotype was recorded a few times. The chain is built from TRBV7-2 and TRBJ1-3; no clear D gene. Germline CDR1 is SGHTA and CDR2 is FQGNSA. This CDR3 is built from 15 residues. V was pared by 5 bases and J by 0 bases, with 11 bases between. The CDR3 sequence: CASSPFRISGNTIYF. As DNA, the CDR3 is TGTGCCAGCAGCCCCTTCCGGATCTCTGGAAACACCATATATTTT. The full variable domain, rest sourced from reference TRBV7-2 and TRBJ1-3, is GAGVSQSPSNKVTEKGKDVELRCDPISGHTALYWYRQSLGQGLEFLIYFQGNSAPDKSGLPSDRFSAERTGGSVSTLTIQRTQQEDSAVYLCASSPFRISGNTIYFGEGSWLTVV.

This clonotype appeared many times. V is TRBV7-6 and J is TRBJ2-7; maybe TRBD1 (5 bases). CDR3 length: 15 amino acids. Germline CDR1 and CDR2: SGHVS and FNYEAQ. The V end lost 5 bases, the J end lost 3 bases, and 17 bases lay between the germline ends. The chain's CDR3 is CASSQSAGWNYEQYF. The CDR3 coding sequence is TGTGCCAGCAGCCAGTCGGCAGGGTGGAACTACGAGCAGTACTTC.

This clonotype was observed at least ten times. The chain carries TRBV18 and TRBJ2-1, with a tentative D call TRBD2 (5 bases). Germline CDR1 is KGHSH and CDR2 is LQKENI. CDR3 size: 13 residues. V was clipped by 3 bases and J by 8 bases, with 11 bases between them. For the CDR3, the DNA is TGTGCCAGCTCACCCCTAGCAAGGGATGAGCAGTTCTTC. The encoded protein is CASSPLARDEQFF.

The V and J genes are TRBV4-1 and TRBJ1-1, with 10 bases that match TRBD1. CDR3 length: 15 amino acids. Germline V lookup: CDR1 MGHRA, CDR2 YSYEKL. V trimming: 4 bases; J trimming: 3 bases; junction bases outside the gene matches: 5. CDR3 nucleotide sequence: TGCGCCAGCAGCCCGTTTGGGACAGGGGACACTGAAGCTTTCTTT. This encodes CASSPFGTGDTEAFF.

The CDR3 coding sequence is TGTGCCAGCTCACCACCCGGGACTAGCGGGGGCTTTAATGAGCAGTTCTTC. Translation: CASSPPGTSGGFNEQFF. The chain joins TRBV18 to TRBJ2-1; 14 positions agree with TRBD2. V was clipped by 0 bases and J by 7 bases; unmatched bases: 5. Germline V gene sequence: CDR1 KGHSH, CDR2 LQKENI. This CDR3 comprises 17 residues.

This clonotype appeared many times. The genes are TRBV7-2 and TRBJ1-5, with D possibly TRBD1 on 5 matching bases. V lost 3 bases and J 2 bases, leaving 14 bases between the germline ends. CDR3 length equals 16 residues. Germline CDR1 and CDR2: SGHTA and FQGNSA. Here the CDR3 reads CASSFLGGNGNQPQHF. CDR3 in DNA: TGTGCCAGCAGCTTTCTTGGGGGTAACGGCAATCAGCCCCAGCATTTT.

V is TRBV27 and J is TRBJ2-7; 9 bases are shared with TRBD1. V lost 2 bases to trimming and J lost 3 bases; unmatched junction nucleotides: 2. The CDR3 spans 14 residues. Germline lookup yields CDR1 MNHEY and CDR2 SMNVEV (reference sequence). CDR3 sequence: CASSLQGQGYEQYF. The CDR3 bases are TGTGCCAGCAGTTTACAGGGACAGGGCTACGAGCAGTACTTC.

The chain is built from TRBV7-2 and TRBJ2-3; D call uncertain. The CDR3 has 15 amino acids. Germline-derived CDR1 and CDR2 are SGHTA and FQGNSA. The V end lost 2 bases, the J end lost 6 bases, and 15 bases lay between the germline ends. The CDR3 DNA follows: TGTGCCAGCAGCTTATTGCAAACCTCAACGGATACGCAGTATTTT. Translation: CASSLLQTSTDTQYF.

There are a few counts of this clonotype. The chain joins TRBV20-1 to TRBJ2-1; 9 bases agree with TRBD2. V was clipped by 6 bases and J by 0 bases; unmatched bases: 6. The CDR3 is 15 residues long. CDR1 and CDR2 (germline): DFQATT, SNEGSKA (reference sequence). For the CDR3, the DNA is TGCAGTGCGCGGAGACTAGCGGCCTCCTACAATGAGCAGTTCTTC. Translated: CSARRLAASYNEQFF.

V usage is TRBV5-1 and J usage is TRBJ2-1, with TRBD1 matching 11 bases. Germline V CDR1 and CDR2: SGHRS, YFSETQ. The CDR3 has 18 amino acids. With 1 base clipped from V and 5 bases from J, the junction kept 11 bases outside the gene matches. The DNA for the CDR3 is TGCGCCAGCAGCTTGAACGGACAGGGGGCCTTTGAGGACAATGAGCAGTTCTTC. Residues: CASSLNGQGAFEDNEQFF. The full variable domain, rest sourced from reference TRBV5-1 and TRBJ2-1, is KAGVTQTPRYLIKTRGQQVTLSCSPISGHRSVSWYQQTPGQGLQFLFEYFSETQRNKGNFPGRFSGRQFSNSRSEMNVSTLELGDSALYLCASSLNGQGAFEDNEQFFGPGTRLTVL.

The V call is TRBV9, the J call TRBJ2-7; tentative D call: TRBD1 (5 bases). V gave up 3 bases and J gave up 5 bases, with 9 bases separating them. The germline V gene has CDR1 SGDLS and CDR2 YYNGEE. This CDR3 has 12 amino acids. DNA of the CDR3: TGTGCCAGCAGCGGACAAGGGGACGAGCAGTACTTC. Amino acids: CASSGQGDEQYF.

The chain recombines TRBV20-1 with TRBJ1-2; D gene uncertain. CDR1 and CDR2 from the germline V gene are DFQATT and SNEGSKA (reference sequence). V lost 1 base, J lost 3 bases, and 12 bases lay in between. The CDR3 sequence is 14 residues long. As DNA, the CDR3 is TGCAGTGCTAGAGGGCTTCCCGGGGACTATGGCTACACCTTC. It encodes CSARGLPGDYGYTF.

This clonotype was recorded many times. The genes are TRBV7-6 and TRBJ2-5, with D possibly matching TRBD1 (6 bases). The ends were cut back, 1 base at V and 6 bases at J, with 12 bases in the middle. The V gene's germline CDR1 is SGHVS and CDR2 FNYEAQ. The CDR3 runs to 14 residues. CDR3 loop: CASSLEGGLKTQYF. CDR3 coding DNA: TGTGCCAGCAGCTTAGAAGGGGGTTTGAAGACCCAGTACTTC.

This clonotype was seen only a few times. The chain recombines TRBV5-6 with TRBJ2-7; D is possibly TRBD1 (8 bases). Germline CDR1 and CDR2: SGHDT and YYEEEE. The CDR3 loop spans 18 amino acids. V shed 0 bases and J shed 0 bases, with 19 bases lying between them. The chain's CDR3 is CASSLEQGGWLSSYEQYF. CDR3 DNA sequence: TGTGCCAGCAGCTTGGAACAGGGGGGGTGGTTAAGCTCCTACGAGCAGTACTTC.

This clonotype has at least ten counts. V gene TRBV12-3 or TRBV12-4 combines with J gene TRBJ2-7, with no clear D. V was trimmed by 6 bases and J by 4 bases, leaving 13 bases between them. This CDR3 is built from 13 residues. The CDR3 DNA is TGTGCCAGCAGCCAGGCGAATTCTTACGAGCAGTACTTC. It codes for CASSQANSYEQYF.

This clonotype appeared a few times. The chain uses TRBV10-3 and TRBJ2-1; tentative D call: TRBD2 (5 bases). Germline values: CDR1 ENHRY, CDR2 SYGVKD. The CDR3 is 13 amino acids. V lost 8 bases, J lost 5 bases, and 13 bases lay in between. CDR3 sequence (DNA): TGTGCCATCGGAGGCGGGTCCAACAATGAGCAGTTCTTC. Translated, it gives CAIGGGSNNEQFF.

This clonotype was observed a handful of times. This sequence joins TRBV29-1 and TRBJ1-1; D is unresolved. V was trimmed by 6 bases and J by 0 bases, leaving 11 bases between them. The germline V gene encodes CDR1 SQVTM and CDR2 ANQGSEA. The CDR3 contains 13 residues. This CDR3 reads CSVDPRLNTEAFF. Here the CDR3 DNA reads TGCAGCGTCGACCCAAGGTTGAACACTGAAGCTTTCTTT.

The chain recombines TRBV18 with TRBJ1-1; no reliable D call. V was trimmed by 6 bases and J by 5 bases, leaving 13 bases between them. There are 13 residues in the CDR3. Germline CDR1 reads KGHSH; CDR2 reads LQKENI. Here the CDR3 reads CASSRAVGTEAFF. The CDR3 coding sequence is TGTGCCAGCTCCCGCGCTGTTGGAACTGAAGCTTTCTTT.

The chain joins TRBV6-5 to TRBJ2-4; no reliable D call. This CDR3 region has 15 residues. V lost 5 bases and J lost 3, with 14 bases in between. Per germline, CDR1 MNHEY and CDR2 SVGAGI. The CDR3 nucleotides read TGTGCCAGCAGTACTCGGGTTGGTGTCAAAAACATTCAGTACTTC. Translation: CASSTRVGVKNIQYF.

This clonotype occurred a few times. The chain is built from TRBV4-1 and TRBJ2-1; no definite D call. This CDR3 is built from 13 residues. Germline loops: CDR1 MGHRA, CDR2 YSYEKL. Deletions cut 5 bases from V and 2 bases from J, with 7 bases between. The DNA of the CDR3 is TGCGCCAGCAGCTCCAACCCCTACAATGAGCAGTTCTTC. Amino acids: CASSSNPYNEQFF.

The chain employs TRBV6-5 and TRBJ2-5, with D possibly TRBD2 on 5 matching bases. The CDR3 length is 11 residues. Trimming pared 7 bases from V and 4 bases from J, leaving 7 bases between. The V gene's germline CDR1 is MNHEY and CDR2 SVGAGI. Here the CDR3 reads CASTRGETQYF. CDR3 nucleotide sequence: TGTGCCAGCACCCGGGGAGAGACCCAGTACTTC.

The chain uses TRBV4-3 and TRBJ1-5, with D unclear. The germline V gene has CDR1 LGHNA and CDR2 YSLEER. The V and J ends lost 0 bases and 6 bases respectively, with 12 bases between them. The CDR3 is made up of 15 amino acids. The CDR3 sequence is CASSQDRVGVQPQHF. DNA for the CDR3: TGCGCCAGCAGCCAAGATCGGGTCGGGGTTCAGCCCCAGCATTTT.

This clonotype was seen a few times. This CDR3 reads CATSRVGSAGGLAKNIQYF. As DNA, the CDR3 is TGTGCCACCAGCAGAGTAGGCTCCGCGGGGGGGCTAGCCAAAAACATTCAGTACTTC. The genes are TRBV15 and TRBJ2-4; 9 nucleotides align to TRBD2. The CDR3 is 19 residues long. Germline trimming cut 1 base from V and 0 bases from J; bases unmatched to any gene: 10. Germline loops: CDR1 LNHNV, CDR2 YYDKDF (reference sequence).